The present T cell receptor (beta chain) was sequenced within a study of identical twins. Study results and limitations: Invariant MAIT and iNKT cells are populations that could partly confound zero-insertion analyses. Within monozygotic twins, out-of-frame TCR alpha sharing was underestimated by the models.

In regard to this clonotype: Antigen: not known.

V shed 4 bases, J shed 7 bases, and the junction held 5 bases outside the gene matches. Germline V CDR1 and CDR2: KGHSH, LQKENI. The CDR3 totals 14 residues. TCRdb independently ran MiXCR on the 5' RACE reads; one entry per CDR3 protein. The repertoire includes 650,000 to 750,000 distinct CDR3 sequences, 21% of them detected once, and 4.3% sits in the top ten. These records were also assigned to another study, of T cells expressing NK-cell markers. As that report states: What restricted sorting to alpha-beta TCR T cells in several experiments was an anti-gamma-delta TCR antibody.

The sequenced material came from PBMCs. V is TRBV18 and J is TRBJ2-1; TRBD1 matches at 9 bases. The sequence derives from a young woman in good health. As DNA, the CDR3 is TGTGCCAGCTCACGGACAGGGGACCCGAATGAGCAGTTCTTC. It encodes CASSRTGDPNEQFF.